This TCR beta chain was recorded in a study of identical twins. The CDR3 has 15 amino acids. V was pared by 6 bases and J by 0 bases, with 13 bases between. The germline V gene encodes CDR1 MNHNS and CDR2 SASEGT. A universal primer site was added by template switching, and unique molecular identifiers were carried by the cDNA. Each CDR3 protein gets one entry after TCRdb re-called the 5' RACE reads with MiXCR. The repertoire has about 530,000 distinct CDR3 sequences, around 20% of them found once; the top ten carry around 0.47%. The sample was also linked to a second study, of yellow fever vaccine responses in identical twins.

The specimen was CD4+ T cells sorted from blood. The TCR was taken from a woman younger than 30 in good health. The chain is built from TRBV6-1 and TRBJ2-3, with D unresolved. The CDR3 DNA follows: TGTGCCAGCAGACCAAGGGTCCCTAGCACAGATACGCAGTATTTT. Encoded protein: CASRPRVPSTDTQYF.